A selection of T cell receptor beta chains follows, all from one sample in a study of cytomegalovirus exposure and HLA in healthy donors. This table comes from immunoSEQ multiplex PCR, and its TCRdb copy is limited to in-frame clones, with some not included. Recorded for this sample: 100,000 to 150,000 clones. The sample taken for sequencing was PBMCs. These receptors all stem from a man aged 35-49 years in good health and CMV-seronegative. CDR3s include the opening cysteine and the closing phenylalanine or tryptophan. The D gene is left open where the match is weak.

J gene | D gene | V gene | CDR3 DNA | CDR3 protein
TRBJ1-5 | . | TRBV10-3 | TGTGCCATCAGTGTCGGGTCTGAGAGCAATCAGCCCCAGCATTTT | CAISVGSESNQPQHF
TRBJ1-2 | TRBD1 | TRBV10-3 | TGTGCCATCAGTGCAGGACAGGGAGACTATGGCTACACCTTC | CAISAGQGDYGYTF
TRBJ2-7 | TRBD2 | TRBV27 | TGTGCCAGCAGTTTTACCAAAGCGGGAGGGTTCTACGAGCAGTACTTC | CASSFTKAGGFYEQYF
TRBJ2-2 | TRBD1 | TRBV5-1 | TGCGCCAGCAGCCCGGGACAGGGGGAAACCGGGGAGCTGTTTTTT | CASSPGQGETGELFF
TRBJ2-1 | TRBD2 | TRBV11-3 | TGTGCCAGCAGCTTAGGGCGGACTAGCTACAATGAGCAGTTCTTC | CASSLGRTSYNEQFF
TRBJ1-3 | . | TRBV6-5 | TGTGCCAGCAGTTACGGCCGGGGAGGCCGAGGAAACACCATATATTTT | CASSYGRGGRGNTIYF
TRBJ2-1 | TRBD2 | TRBV11-2 | TGTGCCAGCAGCTTACGACTAGCGGAGTACAATGAGCAGTTCTTC | CASSLRLAEYNEQFF
TRBJ2-7 | . | TRBV4-3 | TGCGCCAGCAGCCAAGTTGCAGGGGGAGGAAGATACGAGCAGTACTTC | CASSQVAGGGRYEQYF
TRBJ2-1 | TRBD2 | TRBV5-1 | TGCGCCAGCAACGACAAGTTAGCGGGAGGAGCCAATGAGCAGTTCTTC | CASNDKLAGGANEQFF
TRBJ1-1 | . | TRBV5-1 | TGCGCCAGCAGCTTGGTTTTCCTCACGGGGTCGGCTTTCTTT | CASSLVFLTGSAFF
TRBJ2-3 | . | TRBV6-5 | TGTGCCAGCAGTTACTCCCTAGCTAGGGTATTTTATTTT | CASSYSLARVFYF
TRBJ1-2 | TRBD1 | TRBV5-4 | TGTGCCAGCAGCACCGGACAGGACTATGGCTACACCTTC | CASSTGQDYGYTF
TRBJ2-1 | TRBD2 | TRBV5-4 | TGTGCCAGCAGCAAGCGGGATACGCGGAATGAGCAGTTCTTC | CASSKRDTRNEQFF
TRBJ1-1 | . | TRBV7-9 | TGTGCCAGCAGCGAAGTCGGAGAAACTGAAGCTTTCTTT | CASSEVGETEAFF
TRBJ2-3 | . | TRBV4-1 | TGCGCCAGCAGCCAACCTAACTCCCTCGGGTCAGATACGCAGTATTTT | CASSQPNSLGSDTQYF
TRBJ1-6 | . | TRBV6-1 | TGTGCCAGCAGTGAAAGATGGAGATCCTCACCCCTCCACTTT | CASSERWRSSPLHF
TRBJ1-1 | TRBD1 | TRBV4-1 | TGCGCCAGCAGCCAAGAAACTGTGGTCCCCGGGACAGCGAACACTGAAGCTTTCTTT | CASSQETVVPGTANTEAFF
TRBJ1-4 | TRBD1 | TRBV19 | TGTGCCAGTAGTATAATCCGGACAGGGCGTCTATCTGATGAAAAACTGTTTTTT | CASSIIRTGRLSDEKLFF
TRBJ2-7 | TRBD1 | TRBV19 | TGTGCCAGTAGTATCCAGGGGGCGTCCTACGAGCAGTACTTC | CASSIQGASYEQYF
TRBJ1-3 | . | TRBV6-1 | TGTGCCAGCACCCCAGGTCAATCCGGAAACACCATATATTTT | CASTPGQSGNTIYF
TRBJ2-1 | TRBD1 | TRBV9 | TGTGCCAGCAGCGTAGGGGGACAGGCTCGGTCCATGCAGTTCTTC | CASSVGGQARSMQFF
TRBJ2-7 | . | TRBV19 | TGTGCCAGTAGTATAGACTTCGGAGCCTACGAGCAGTACTTC | CASSIDFGAYEQYF
TRBJ2-1 | . | TRBV7-6 | TGTGCCAGCAGTCCGGTGGGAGAAAACAATGAGCAGTTCTTC | CASSPVGENNEQFF
TRBJ2-3 | TRBD1 | TRBV9 | TGTGCCAGCAGCGTCTTACTGGACAGGTCGCAGGGAGATACGCAGTATTTT | CASSVLLDRSQGDTQYF
TRBJ2-7 | . | TRBV11-3 | TGTGCCAGCAGCCTAAGAACCTACGAGCAGTACTTC | CASSLRTYEQYF
TRBJ1-3 | . | TRBV7-9 | TGTGCCAGCAGCTTGGGGGGATCGGGAAACACCATATATTTT | CASSLGGSGNTIYF
TRBJ2-1 | TRBD2 | TRBV4-2 | TGTGCCAGCAGCCAAGATGGACTAGCGGGAGCTGAGCAGTTCTTC | CASSQDGLAGAEQFF
TRBJ1-2 | . | TRBV11-2 | TGTGCCAGCAGCCCCCCCACAGGGATCAACTATGGCTACACCTTC | CASSPPTGINYGYTF
TRBJ2-6 | . | TRBV10-1 | TGCGCCAGATCCTGGGGGGCTGGGGCCAACGTCCTGACTTTC | CARSWGAGANVLTF
TRBJ2-3 | TRBD2 | TRBV7-3 | TGTGCCAGCAGCTTATTGGGCGGGAGCGCAGATACGCAGTATTTT | CASSLLGGSADTQYF
TRBJ2-1 | TRBD2 | TRBV7-9 | TGTGCCAGCAGCTTGGGTAGCGGGAGGAGCAACGAGCAGTTCTTC | CASSLGSGRSNEQFF
TRBJ2-7 | . | TRBV4-2 | TGTGCCAGCAGCCAACTAAGCTCCTACGAGCAGTACTTC | CASSQLSSYEQYF
TRBJ2-2 | . | TRBV5-6 | TGTGCCAGCAGTTCCCGGGTCCCCCGGGAGCTGTTTTTT | CASSSRVPRELFF
TRBJ2-5 | . | TRBV5-4 | TGTGCCAGCAGCTTATTCGCGCAGGGGGAGACCCAGTACTTC | CASSLFAQGETQYF
TRBJ2-2 | TRBD2 | TRBV11-2 | TGTGCCAGCAGCTTAGGGGCTAGCGGGAGGGTCACCGGGGAGCTGTTTTTT | CASSLGASGRVTGELFF
TRBJ2-1 | TRBD1 | TRBV28 | TGTGCCAGCGGTCACGGACAGGGGTCCTACAATGAGCAGTTCTTC | CASGHGQGSYNEQFF
TRBJ2-7 | . | TRBV5-6 | TGTGCCAGCAGCTCCGCGGGTTCACGAGTAGACGAGCAGTACTTC | CASSSAGSRVDEQYF
TRBJ1-1 | TRBD1 | TRBV28 | TGTGCCAGCAGTTATACAGGGGACACTGAAGCTTTCTTT | CASSYTGDTEAFF
TRBJ1-4 | . | TRBV4-1 | TGCGCCAGCAGCCAGAGTCTACCCTCGTCCTTAAGACAGAGATCAACTAATGAAAAACTGTTTTTT | CASSQSLPSSLRQRSTNEKLFF
TRBJ2-3 | . | TRBV7-2 | TGTGCCAGCGACTCGGACCGGGGTTATACGCAGTATTTT | CASDSDRGYTQYF
TRBJ2-1 | TRBD2 | TRBV29-1 | TGCAGCGTGTGGCGGGAGGTAAACAATGAGCAGTTCTTC | CSVWREVNNEQFF
TRBJ2-7 | . | TRBV5-1 | TGCGCCAGCAGCTTGGTAGGCAGTGGGCTTTCCCGCTCCTACGAGCAGTACTTC | CASSLVGSGLSRSYEQYF
TRBJ1-5 | TRBD1 | TRBV30 | TGTGCCCCCACCTGTCGGGACAGGAGTCGCAATCAGCCCCAGCATTTT | CAPTCRDRSRNQPQHF
TRBJ2-7 | . | TRBV11-3 | TGTGCCAGCAGCCCTCGATGGGCTCGCGAGCAGTACTTC | CASSPRWAREQYF
TRBJ1-2 | . | TRBV27 | TGTGCCAGCAGGGATACAGAGCACTATGGCTACACCTTC | CASRDTEHYGYTF
TRBJ2-5 | . | TRBV10-2 | TGCGCCAGCAGACGGACGGGGGAAGAGACCCAGTACTTC | CASRRTGEETQYF
TRBJ1-3 | TRBD1 | TRBV11-3 | TGTGCCAGCAGTCGAACCGGGACAGGGGCTAAAAACACCATATATTTT | CASSRTGTGAKNTIYF
TRBJ2-1 | TRBD2 | TRBV18 | TGTGCCAGCTCACCGGGGACTAGCGGGAGGGCCACCTACAATGAGCAGTTCTTC | CASSPGTSGRATYNEQFF
TRBJ2-3 | . | TRBV10-1 | TGCGCCAGCGCCGTAAACTCTCTGTCAACAGATACGCAGTATTTT | CASAVNSLSTDTQYF
TRBJ2-3 | TRBD2 | TRBV5-1 | TGCGCCAGCAGCTTTCGGACTAGCGGGAGTTCAGCGGATACGCAGTATTTT | CASSFRTSGSSADTQYF
TRBJ1-1 | TRBD1 | TRBV4-2 | TGTGCCAGCAGCCAAACCGGGACAGGGGGTCTCTTCTTT | CASSQTGTGGLFF
TRBJ1-1 | TRBD1 | TRBV19 | TGTGCCAGTACTAGACAGGGGGCGTTAGTGAACACTGAAGCTTTCTTT | CASTRQGALVNTEAFF
TRBJ2-1 | TRBD1 | TRBV6-1 | TGTGCCAGCAGTGAAACGACAGGGCAGGATGAGCAGTTCTTC | CASSETTGQDEQFF
TRBJ1-5 | . | TRBV30 | TGTGCCTGGAGTCCCTCTGTTTATAGCAATCAGCCCCAGCATTTT | CAWSPSVYSNQPQHF
TRBJ2-1 | . | TRBV30 | TGTGCCTTTGAGAGTACTAGGGCCTACAATGAGCAGTTCTTC | CAFESTRAYNEQFF
TRBJ1-5 | TRBD1 | TRBV19 | TGTGCCAGTAGTATAATTCCCACGACAGGGAGCAATCAGCCCCAGCATTTT | CASSIIPTTGSNQPQHF
TRBJ2-7 | TRBD1 | TRBV5-1 | TGCGCCAGCAGCTTGCCCAGTACAGGGGGCGCCCACGAGCAGTACTTC | CASSLPSTGGAHEQYF
TRBJ2-2 | . | TRBV28 | TGTGCCAGCATCGGCCCCTACGAACAGGGAATTACCGGGGAGCTGTTTTTT | CASIGPYEQGITGELFF
TRBJ2-7 | . | TRBV11-2 | TGTGCCAGCAGCTTAGTTGGAGGGAGGTACGAGCAGTACTTC | CASSLVGGRYEQYF
TRBJ2-2 | TRBD2 | TRBV7-2 | TGTGCCAGCAGCTCGATTCTAGCGGGATTGACGAACACCGGGGAGCTGTTTTTT | CASSSILAGLTNTGELFF